This T cell receptor (beta chain) was sequenced for a study of T cells in Graves' hyperthyroidism and ophthalmopathy. Researchers amplified the TCR beta CDR3 regions from RNA transcripts. HTBI primers were employed in a first-round RT-PCR of the TCR CDR3. A single record per CDR3 protein comes from TCRdb applying MiXCR to the multiplex PCR reads. The sample yields under 450,000 distinct CDR3 sequences, about a sixth seen once. Germline CDR1 reads DFQATT; CDR2 reads SNEGSKA (reference sequence). The CDR3 consists of 13 residues. The V end lost 4 bases, the J end lost 1 base, and 11 bases lay between the germline ends. This clonotype came up many times.

The genes are TRBV20-1 and TRBJ2-7; possibly TRBD1 or TRBD2 for D (6 bases each). The specimen was blood. The TCR was taken from a woman younger than 35 with Graves' hyperthyroidism. CDR3 sequence: CSATGGESYEQYF. DNA of the CDR3: TGCAGTGCTACCGGGGGCGAATCCTACGAGCAGTACTTC.